Here is one T cell receptor beta chain with its context. TCRdb's copy holds only in-frame clones and misses some; the assay was immunoSEQ multiplex PCR. The top ten hold around 8% of the sample, which has approximately 83,000 clones, approximately 87% seen once. Time point indicated: peripheral blood 6 weeks after treatment start. Each patient's cancer was a locally advanced or metastatic urothelial carcinoma. Each patient contributed between 1 and 8 total time points of blood mononuclear cells, pretreatment and during treatment. V shed 3 bases, J shed 1 base, and the junction held 20 bases outside the gene matches. The CDR3 sequence is 21 residues long. Germline values: CDR1 KGHSH, CDR2 LQKENI. The source of the sample is a study of PD-L1 blockade in urothelial cancer. About the study: Atezolizumab 1,200 mg was given intravenously every 3 weeks, starting 2014. Median T cell yield per blood sample was around 130,000 cells.

The TCR was taken from a man in his sixties or seventies with urothelial cancer. The rearrangement joins TRBV18 to TRBJ2-1, with 8 bases fitting TRBD2. Material: PBMCs, obtained around atezolizumab (anti-PD-L1) treatment. CDR3 region: CASSPFLGGGGSGSSYNEQFF. In DNA form, the CDR3 reads TGTGCCAGCTCACCCTTCCTAGGTGGGGGGGGCAGCGGGAGTTCCTACAATGAGCAGTTCTTC.